The present entry profiles one T cell receptor beta chain with its context. Its cognate antigen is unknown. The data are from a study of T cell responses to AZD1222 COVID-19 vaccine. Study findings and constraints: Baseline seropositives among AZD1222 recipients totaled only 5 or 6. Distributed over spike, vaccine-associated CD4 TCRs predominated at 160-218 and 743-854.

The method was immunoSEQ multiplex PCR; TCRdb's version includes in-frame clones alone and lacks a portion of them. The sample lists 150,000 or so clones; 82% were seen once. CDR1 MDHEN and CDR2 SYDVKM come from the germline V gene. The V end was cut by 6 bases, the J end by 5 bases, with 15 bases between. The CDR3 extends over 14 amino acids. This TCR was sampled from an adult in good health. The V call is TRBV28, the J call TRBJ2-3; perhaps D is TRBD1 or TRBD2 (6 bases each). Material: peripheral blood, obtained on day 0 of MenACWY control vaccination. CDR3 protein: CASRVGGGRDTQYF. The CDR3 DNA reads as TGTGCCAGCAGGGTGGGGGGCGGAAGAGATACGCAGTATTTT.